The 7 T cell receptor beta chains below were found in one sample sequenced in a study of human T cells and chemical hapten exposure. The time point here: patch test 3, about 24 weeks after DPC sensitization. Indicated treatment: therapeutic diphenylcyclopropenone sensitization with weekly scalp DPC. TCRdb re-called the RACE reads through MiXCR, storing one row per CDR3 protein. The table lists some 89,000 distinct CDR3 sequences, around 25% of them singletons. This specimen was whole blood, taken in connection with sensitization to the hapten diphenylcyclopropenone (DPC). These receptors came from a middle-aged man with alopecia areata. Some clones in this sample may be carry-over from other donors' samples.

V gene TRBV12-3 or TRBV12-4 combines with J gene TRBJ2-7, with 7 bases fitting TRBD2. After removal of 5 bases from V and 4 bases from J, the junction contained 11 bases not matched to a gene. The CDR3 contains 15 residues. The CDR3 reads CASSPQAGREYEQYF. In DNA form, the CDR3 reads TGTGCCAGCAGTCCTCAAGCGGGAAGAGAGTACGAGCAGTACTTC.

This clonotype was observed a few times. The rearrangement joins TRBV28 to TRBJ2-7; weak D call: TRBD1 (6 bases). Looked up from germline, CDR1 is MDHEN and CDR2 is SYDVKM. Trimming removed 8 bases from V and 7 bases from J, with 15 bases in between. The CDR3 totals 12 residues. The CDR3 reads CASLTEGVEQYF. The CDR3 DNA sequence: TGTGCCAGCCTTACTGAGGGGGTAGAGCAGTACTTC.

This clonotype was seen a few times. The chain is built from TRBV11-2 and TRBJ2-5; no clear D gene. CDR3 length equals 14 residues. The germline V gene encodes CDR1 SGHAT and CDR2 FQNNGV. V lost 1 base to trimming and J lost 5 bases, with 11 bases between them. CDR3 residues: CASSLGYLPETQYF. The CDR3 nucleotides read TGTGCCAGCAGCTTAGGGTATCTGCCCGAGACCCAGTACTTC. Together with reference TRBV11-2 and TRBJ2-5, the CDR3 gives the full variable domain: EAGVAQSPRYKIIEKRQSVAFWCNPISGHATLYWYQQILGQGPKLLIQFQNNGVVDDSQLPKDRFSAERLKGVDSTLKIQPAKLEDSAVYLCASSLGYLPETQYFGPGTRLLVL.

The V and J genes are TRBV15 and TRBJ2-1; D perhaps matches TRBD1 (6 bases). There are 15 residues in the CDR3. CDR1 is LNHNV, CDR2 YYDKDF, per germline (reference sequence). Trimming took 5 bases from V and 2 from J, leaving 13 bases between them. CDR3 coding DNA: TGTGCCACCAGCTATCGACAGGTGACCTACAATGAGCAGTTCTTC. This codes for CATSYRQVTYNEQFF.

This clonotype was seen a few times. The V call is TRBV7-3, the J call TRBJ2-6; no reliable D call. V was clipped by 5 bases and J by 0 bases, with 14 bases between them. CDR3 length: 17 amino acids. Germline V gene sequence: CDR1 SGHTA, CDR2 FQGTGA. CDR3 amino acids: CASSPAVLGSGANVLTF. The DNA for the CDR3 is TGTGCCAGCAGCCCGGCGGTTCTGGGCTCTGGGGCCAACGTCCTGACTTTC. Together with reference TRBV7-3 and TRBJ2-6, the CDR3 gives the full variable domain: GAGVSQTPSNKVTEKGKYVELRCDPISGHTALYWYRQSLGQGPEFLIYFQGTGAADDSGLPNDRFFAVRPEGSVSTLKIQRTERGDSAVYLCASSPAVLGSGANVLTFGAGSRLTVL.

In its sample, this clonotype was seen a few times. J is TRBJ2-7 and V is TRBV20-1; a possible D gene is TRBD2 (6 bases). Trimming cost V 4 bases and J 2 bases, with 18 bases left between them. CDR1 and CDR2 (germline): DFQATT, SNEGSKA (reference sequence). This CDR3 has 15 residues. CDR3 amino acids: CSANDQAGNTYEQYF. In DNA, the CDR3 is TGCAGTGCTAACGATCAAGCGGGTAATACCTACGAGCAGTACTTC.

The chain recombines TRBV2 with TRBJ2-1; 10 bases map to TRBD2. The CDR3 runs 16 residues. The germline CDR1 and CDR2 sequences are SNHLY and FYNNEI. V lost 6 bases, J lost 7 bases, and 12 bases stayed unmatched. CDR3 in amino acids: CASRKLAGGGGNEQFF. The CDR3, as DNA: TGTGCCAGCAGAAAATTAGCGGGAGGTGGGGGGAATGAGCAGTTCTTC.